A selection of T cell receptor beta chains follows, all from one sample in a study of T cells in localized non-small cell lung cancer. Generated by immunoSEQ multiplex PCR, the TCRdb table keeps only in-frame clones and is missing some. The sample includes about 57,000 clones, approximately 93% of them seen just once. The sample here was peripheral blood, taken before any cancer treatment. The receptor set was obtained from a man aged 35 to 69 with stage I lung adenocarcinoma. CDR3s include the opening cysteine and the closing phenylalanine or tryptophan. The order of the fields is clone size, J gene, D gene, V gene, CDR3 protein, CDR3 DNA. D genes are given only for firm matches. Clone size is stated in some rows and not others, as once, few, many or a class when expanded.

size: NA
J: TRBJ2-3
D: NA
V: TRBV12-2
CDR3: CASRLAKWREGTDTQYF
DNA: TGTGCAAGTCGCTTAGCGAAATGGCGGGAGGGCACAGATACGCAGTATTTT

size: NA
J: TRBJ2-2
D: TRBD1
V: TRBV6-1
CDR3: CASRNRGLYTGELFF
DNA: TGTGCCAGCAGAAACAGGGGGCTGTACACCGGGGAGCTGTTTTTT

size: NA
J: TRBJ2-3
D: TRBD2
V: TRBV5-1
CDR3: CASSSLPPTSGSASRNTDTQYF
DNA: TGCGCCAGCAGCTCCCTTCCCCCGACTAGCGGGAGCGCCAGCAGGAATACAGATACGCAGTATTTT

size: NA
J: TRBJ1-5
D: NA
V: TRBV6-1
CDR3: CASNLIQGNQPQHF
DNA: TGTGCCAGCAACCTAATACAGGGAAATCAGCCCCAGCATTTT

size: few
J: TRBJ1-3
D: NA
V: TRBV6-6
CDR3: CASSNIYLQGNTIYF
DNA: TGTGCCAGCAGCAACATCTACTTACAGGGAAACACCATATATTTT

size: NA
J: TRBJ1-2
D: NA
V: TRBV5-5
CDR3: CASSDNYGYTF
DNA: TGTGCCAGCAGTGACAACTATGGCTACACCTTC

size: NA
J: TRBJ2-7
D: NA
V: TRBV6-5
CDR3: CASSYSQGIQYEQYF
DNA: TGTGCCAGCAGTTACTCGCAGGGAATACAATACGAGCAGTACTTC

size: NA
J: TRBJ2-3
D: NA
V: TRBV27
CDR3: CASSPQGRTDTQYF
DNA: TGTGCCAGCAGCCCTCAGGGACGCACAGATACGCAGTATTTT

size: NA
J: TRBJ2-3
D: TRBD2
V: TRBV11-3
CDR3: CASSPPGGPLPSTDTQYF
DNA: TGTGCCAGCAGCCCCCCGGGAGGGCCCCTACCTAGCACAGATACGCAGTATTTT

size: once
J: TRBJ2-3
D: TRBD2
V: TRBV5-8
CDR3: CASGTSGISTDTQYF
DNA: TGTGCCAGCGGGACTAGCGGGATTAGCACAGATACGCAGTATTTT